The next 9 T cell receptor beta chains were all read from a single sample in a study of shared clonotypes between healthy human individuals. The data were produced by immunoSEQ multiplex PCR, yet TCRdb's version contains in-frame clones alone and is incomplete. The sample carries about 2.4 million clones, under 95% recorded once. The source material was naive CD4+ T cells from PBMCs. The subset is: CD45RA+ positively selected. These receptors all stem from a young man in good health. Some clones in this sample may be carry-over from other donors' samples.

This sequence joins TRBV6-5 and TRBJ1-1; D remains ambiguous. With 4 bases removed from V and 7 bases from J, the gap between germline ends came to 10 bases. The germline V gene has CDR1 MNHEY and CDR2 SVGAGI. The CDR3 loop spans 12 amino acids. The CDR3 protein is CASSWAHGEAFF. CDR3 bases: TGTGCCAGCAGTTGGGCCCATGGTGAAGCTTTCTTT.

The V and J genes are TRBV6-1 and TRBJ2-4; D perhaps matches TRBD2 (6 bases). Trimming shortened V by 11 bases and J by 8 bases, and 25 bases separated the two germline ends. The CDR3 runs to 15 residues. CDR1 MNHNS and CDR2 SASEGT come from the germline V gene. The DNA for the CDR3 is TGTGCCGGTAGCCCTTTTTGGGGGGTAGGGGACATTCAGTACTTC. Translated: CAGSPFWGVGDIQYF.

The chain uses TRBV18 and TRBJ2-7; D not resolved. There are 13 residues in the CDR3. In germline, CDR1 is KGHSH, CDR2 LQKENI. V shed 4 bases and J shed 3 bases, with 10 bases lying between them. Written as DNA, the CDR3 is TGTGCCAGCTCACAGGGATTGTTCTACGAGCAGTACTTC. Protein product: CASSQGLFYEQYF. Drawing the rest from reference TRBV18 and TRBJ2-7, the complete variable domain is NAGVMQNPRHLVRRRGQEARLRCSPMKGHSHVYWYRQLPEEGLKFMVYLQKENIIDESGMPKERFSAEFPKEGPSILRIQQVVRGDSAAYFCASSQGLFYEQYFGPGTRLTVT.

The CDR3 region has the DNA TGTGCCAGCAGCCAAAACGTGAACACCGGGGAGCTGTTTTTT. It yields the protein CASSQNVNTGELFF. This rearrangement joins TRBV14 to TRBJ2-2; D not certain. Trimming shortened V by 2 bases and J by 1 base, and 5 bases separated the two germline ends. Germline V gene lookup returns CDR1 SGHDN and CDR2 FVKESK. There are 14 residues in the CDR3.

DNA for the CDR3: TGTGCCAGCAGTCCCAGCGGGAGCCCACAGGAGACCCAGTACTTC. It yields the protein CASSPSGSPQETQYF. The rearrangement uses TRBV7-9 and TRBJ2-5; 8 positions agree with TRBD2. J lost 5 bases, V lost 6 bases, and 11 bases had no gene match. This CDR3 spans 15 amino acids. Germline V lookup: CDR1 SEHNR, CDR2 FQNEAQ (reference sequence).

The V and J genes are TRBV5-4 and TRBJ2-7, with D maybe TRBD2 (6 bases). Germline V gene data show CDR1 as SGHNT and CDR2 as YYREEE (reference sequence). V shed 4 bases and J shed 6 bases, with 26 bases lying between them. The length of the CDR3 is 17 residues. The CDR3 sequence is CASSRDLLRGLPGEQYF. The CDR3 coding sequence is TGTGCCAGCAGCCGCGACCTTTTAAGAGGACTACCGGGCGAGCAGTACTTC.

This clone appeared once. The chain combines TRBV5-4 with TRBJ2-2; unclear D gene. Per the germline V gene, CDR1 is SGHNT and CDR2 is YYREEE (reference sequence). The CDR3 length is 12 residues. With 4 bases removed from V and 5 bases from J, the gap between germline ends came to 6 bases. The CDR3 protein is CASSTMTGELFF. The CDR3, as DNA: TGTGCCAGCAGCACGATGACCGGGGAGCTGTTTTTT.

About this clone itself: The same CDR3 also results from other DNA sequences found in this sample. The chain combines TRBV5-1 with TRBJ2-2, with D uncertain. The CDR3 spans 15 residues. Trimming took 3 bases from V and 4 from J, leaving 13 bases between them. Germline V CDR1 and CDR2: SGHRS, YFSETQ. The CDR3 reads CASSSGPGGTGELFF. In nucleotides, the CDR3 is TGCGCCAGCAGCTCCGGACCAGGTGGCACCGGGGAGCTGTTTTTT.

The chain uses TRBV9 and TRBJ2-1; the match to TRBD2 covers 11 bases. Unmatched junction bases numbered 14, after V lost 0 bases and J lost 6 bases. CDR3 length: 19 amino acids. The germline CDR1 and CDR2 sequences are SGDLS and YYNGEE. The CDR3: CASSVGSPTLAGGANEQFF. The DNA for the CDR3 is TGTGCCAGCAGCGTAGGATCCCCCACGCTAGCGGGAGGAGCCAATGAGCAGTTCTTC. Supplemented by reference TRBV9 and TRBJ2-1, the full variable domain reads DSGVTQTPKHLITATGQRVTLRCSPRSGDLSVYWYQQSLDQGLQFLIQYYNGEERAKGNILERFSAQQFPDLHSELNLSSLELGDSALYFCASSVGSPTLAGGANEQFFGPGTRLTVL.